This T cell receptor beta chain was recorded in a study of blood T cell repertoires in COVID-19. Across 24 US areas, participants ranged in age from about 18 to 89 years. V lost 5 bases and J lost 0; bases outside the gene matches: 10. This CDR3 is 18 amino acids long. Germline values: CDR1 SGHNT, CDR2 YYREEE (reference sequence). Libraries were prepared by immunoSEQ multiplex PCR; TCRdb keeps only in-frame clonotypes and omits some of them. The profile shows about 360,000 clones, roughly 87% of them singletons. The chain recombines TRBV5-4 with TRBJ2-3; 12 positions match TRBD1. This sequence originates from a woman in her thirties or forties with acute COVID-19. Sequencing was done on a sample of PBMCs or T cells enriched from blood (not recorded which). The CDR3 reads CASRRLGQGARSTDTQYF. CDR3 DNA: TGTGCCAGCAGACGCCTGGGACAGGGGGCGAGAAGCACAGATACGCAGTATTTT.